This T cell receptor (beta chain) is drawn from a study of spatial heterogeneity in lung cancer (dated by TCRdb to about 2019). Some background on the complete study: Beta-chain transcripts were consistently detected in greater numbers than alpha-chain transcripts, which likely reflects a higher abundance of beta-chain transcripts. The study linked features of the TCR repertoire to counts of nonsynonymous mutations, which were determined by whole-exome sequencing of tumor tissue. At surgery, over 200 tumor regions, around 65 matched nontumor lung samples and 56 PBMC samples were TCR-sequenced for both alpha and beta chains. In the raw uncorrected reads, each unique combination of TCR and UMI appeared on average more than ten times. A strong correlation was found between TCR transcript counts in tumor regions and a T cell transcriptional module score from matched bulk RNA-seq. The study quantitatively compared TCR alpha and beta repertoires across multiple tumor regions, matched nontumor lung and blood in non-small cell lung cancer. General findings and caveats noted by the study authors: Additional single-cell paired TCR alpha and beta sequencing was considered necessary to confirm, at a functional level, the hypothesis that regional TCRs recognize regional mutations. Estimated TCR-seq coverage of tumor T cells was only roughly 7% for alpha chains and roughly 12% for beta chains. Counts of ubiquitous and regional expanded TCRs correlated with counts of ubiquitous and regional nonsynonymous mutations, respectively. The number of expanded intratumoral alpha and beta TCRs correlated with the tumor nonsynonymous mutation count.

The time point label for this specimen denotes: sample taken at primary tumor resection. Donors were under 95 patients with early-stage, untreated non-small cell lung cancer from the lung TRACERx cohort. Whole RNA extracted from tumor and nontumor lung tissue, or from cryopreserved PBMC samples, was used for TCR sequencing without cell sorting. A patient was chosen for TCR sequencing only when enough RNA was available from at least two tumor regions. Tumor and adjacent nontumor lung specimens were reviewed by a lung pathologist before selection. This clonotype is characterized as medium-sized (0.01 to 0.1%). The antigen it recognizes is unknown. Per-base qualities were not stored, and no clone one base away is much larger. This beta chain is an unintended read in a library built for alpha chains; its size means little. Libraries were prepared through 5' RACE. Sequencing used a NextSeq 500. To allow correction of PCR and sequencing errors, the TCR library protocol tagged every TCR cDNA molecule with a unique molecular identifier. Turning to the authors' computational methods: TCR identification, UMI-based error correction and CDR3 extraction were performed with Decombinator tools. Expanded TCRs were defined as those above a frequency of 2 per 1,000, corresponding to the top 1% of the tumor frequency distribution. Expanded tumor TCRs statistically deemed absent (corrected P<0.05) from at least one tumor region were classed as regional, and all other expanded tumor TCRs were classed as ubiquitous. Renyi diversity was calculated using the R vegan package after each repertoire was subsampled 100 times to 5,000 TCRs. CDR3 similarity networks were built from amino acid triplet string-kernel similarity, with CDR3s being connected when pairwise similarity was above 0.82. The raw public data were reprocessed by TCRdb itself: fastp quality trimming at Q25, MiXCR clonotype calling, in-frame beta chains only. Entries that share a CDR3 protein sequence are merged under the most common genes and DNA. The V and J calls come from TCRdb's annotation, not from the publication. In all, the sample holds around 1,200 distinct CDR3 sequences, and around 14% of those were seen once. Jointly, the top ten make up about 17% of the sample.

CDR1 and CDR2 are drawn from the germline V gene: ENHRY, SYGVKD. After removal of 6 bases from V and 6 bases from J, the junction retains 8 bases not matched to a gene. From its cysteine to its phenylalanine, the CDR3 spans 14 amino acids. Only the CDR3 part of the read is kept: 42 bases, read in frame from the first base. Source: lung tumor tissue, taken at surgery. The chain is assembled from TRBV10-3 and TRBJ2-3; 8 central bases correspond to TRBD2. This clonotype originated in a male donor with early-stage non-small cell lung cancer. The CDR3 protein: CAIRGGGLLDTQYF. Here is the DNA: TGTGCCATCAGGGGCGGGGGGCTCCTGGATACGCAGTATTTT.